The 21 T cell receptor beta chains reported below all come from one sample, sequenced in a study of blood T cell repertoires in COVID-19. Generated by immunoSEQ multiplex PCR, the TCRdb table keeps only in-frame clones and is missing some. The profile shows about 240,000 clones, around 86% of them singletons. The sample taken for sequencing was peripheral blood. These receptors were obtained from a man aged 25 to 45 who had recovered from COVID-19.

The gene calls are TRBV10-3 and TRBJ1-2; D might be TRBD1 (5 bases). The CDR3 is made up of 15 amino acids. Germline CDR1 ENHRY, CDR2 SYGVKD. Trimming shortened V by 2 bases and J by 0 bases, and 10 bases separated the two germline ends. The CDR3 reads CAISETRASNYGYTF. The CDR3, as DNA: TGTGCCATCAGTGAGACCAGGGCGTCTAACTATGGCTACACCTTC.

This sequence joins TRBV3-1 (or the pseudogene TRBV3-2) and TRBJ2-2, with a weak D call TRBD1 (7 bases). The ends were cut back, 6 bases at V and 5 bases at J, with 13 bases in the middle. CDR1 LGHDT and CDR2 YNNKEL come from the germline V gene (reference sequence). This CDR3 has 14 residues. CDR3 bases: TGTGCCAGCAGTTCAGGGGGGCGGACCGGGGAGCTGTTTTTT. Residues: CASSSGGRTGELFF.

This clone has a handful of counts. This chain connects TRBV28 to TRBJ2-2; tentative D call: TRBD2 (6 bases). The CDR3 loop spans 15 amino acids. Germline V CDR1 and CDR2: MDHEN, SYDVKM. Trimming removed 8 bases at V and 6 bases at J, with 19 bases between. The CDR3 loop is CASGVSGVEPGELFF. The CDR3 coding sequence is TGTGCCAGCGGAGTCTCGGGGGTAGAACCCGGGGAGCTGTTTTTT.

The chain is built from TRBV20-1 and TRBJ2-7; 10 bases agree with TRBD1. The CDR3 is made up of 11 amino acids. Germline V gene data show CDR1 as DFQATT and CDR2 as SNEGSKA (reference sequence). V trimming: 5 bases; J trimming: 6 bases; junction bases outside the gene matches: 1. Here the CDR3 DNA reads TGCAGTGCTGACAGGGGGCTCGAGCAGTACGTC. Translating gives CSADRGLEQYV.

The V call is TRBV19, the J call TRBJ1-2; 10 bases fit TRBD1. V dropped 8 bases and J dropped 2; count of bases not matched to a gene: 11. This CDR3 is built from 16 residues. Germline loops: CDR1 LNHDA, CDR2 SQIVND (reference sequence). The CDR3 loop reads CASSSRDRGYNYGYTF. The CDR3, as DNA: TGTGCCAGTTCGTCCCGGGACAGGGGATACAACTATGGCTACACCTTC.

The chain combines TRBV2 with TRBJ2-1; 9 nucleotides line up with TRBD2. V shed 8 bases, J shed 4 bases, and the junction held 6 bases outside the gene matches. This CDR3 is built from 14 residues. CDR1 is SNHLY, CDR2 FYNNEI, per germline. For the CDR3, the DNA is TGTGCCAGCCAAAGACTAGCGGAGTACAATGAGCAGTTCTTC. Protein: CASQRLAEYNEQFF.

The chain is built from TRBV9 and TRBJ2-7; D is uncertain. The V end lost 0 bases, the J end lost 2 bases, and 6 bases lay between the germline ends. The CDR3 is 13 residues long. Per the germline V gene, CDR1 is SGDLS and CDR2 is YYNGEE. In DNA form, the CDR3 reads TGTGCCAGCAGCGTAGGCACAGCCTACGAGCAGTACTTC. It yields the protein CASSVGTAYEQYF.

J is TRBJ1-2 and V is TRBV7-8, with a weak D call TRBD1 (6 bases). Trimming took 1 base from V and 4 from J, leaving 10 bases between them. The CDR3 runs 14 residues. From germline, CDR1 is SGHVS and CDR2 FQNEAQ. CDR3 DNA: TGTGCCAGCAGCTTAGGGGGGCAGCTCTATGGCTACACCTTC. Its protein is CASSLGGQLYGYTF.

This clone was observed many times. This chain joins TRBV19 and TRBJ2-2, with D possibly being TRBD1 (5 bases). This CDR3 spans 13 amino acids. Trimming shortened V by 1 base and J by 7 bases, and 7 bases separated the two germline ends. The germline V gene encodes CDR1 LNHDA and CDR2 SQIVND (reference sequence). The CDR3 reads CASSIAGFGELFF. CDR3 DNA: TGTGCCAGTAGTATAGCAGGGTTCGGGGAGCTGTTTTTT. Full variable domain (missing parts from reference TRBV19 and TRBJ2-2): DGGITQSPKYLFRKEGQNVTLSCEQNLNHDAMYWYRQDPGQGLRLIYYSQIVNDFQKGDIAEGYSVSREKKESFPLTVTSAQKNPTAFYLCASSIAGFGELFFGEGSRLTVL.

This chain uses TRBV29-1 with TRBJ1-2; D is unresolved. Deletions cut 3 bases from V and 0 bases from J, with 8 bases between. CDR1 and CDR2 (germline): SQVTM, ANQGSEA. The CDR3 sequence is 13 residues long. CDR3 residues: CSVEQYTNYGYTF. Written as DNA, the CDR3 is TGCAGCGTTGAGCAGTATACTAACTATGGCTACACCTTC.

V and J are TRBV2 and TRBJ2-7, with 8 bases matching TRBD1. The CDR3 is 12 residues long. CDR1 and CDR2 from the germline V gene are SNHLY and FYNNEI. After removal of 8 bases from V and 12 bases from J, the junction contained 12 bases not matched to a gene. The CDR3 DNA sequence: TGTGCCAGCGTCCGCCCCCCAGGGGGCGGGTACGTC. Protein sequence: CASVRPPGGGYV.

V is TRBV29-1 and J is TRBJ1-5; D remains ambiguous. The CDR3 is 13 amino acids. Germline CDR1 and CDR2: SQVTM and ANQGSEA. Between the trimmed V and J ends, which lost 7 bases and 4 bases, there was a span of 14 bases. CDR3 protein: CSGGEGPNQPQHF. The DNA of the CDR3 is TGCAGCGGGGGAGAGGGTCCTAATCAGCCCCAGCATTTT.

The chain carries TRBV9 and TRBJ1-6; D not resolved. V was cut by 3 bases and J by 8 bases, with 18 bases left in between. The CDR3 length is 16 residues. Germline CDR1 SGDLS, CDR2 YYNGEE. CDR3 sequence: CASSAFSGVEYSPLHF. For the CDR3, the DNA is TGTGCCAGCAGCGCCTTCTCGGGAGTGGAATATTCACCCCTCCACTTT. Based on the CDR3 plus reference TRBV9 and TRBJ1-6, the full variable domain is DSGVTQTPKHLITATGQRVTLRCSPRSGDLSVYWYQQSLDQGLQFLIQYYNGEERAKGNILERFSAQQFPDLHSELNLSSLELGDSALYFCASSAFSGVEYSPLHFGNGTRLTVT.

The chain has TRBV11-2 and TRBJ1-4; 9 bases match TRBD1. The CDR3 covers 14 residues. With V trimmed by 5 bases and J by 6 bases, 4 bases remained unmatched. Germline-derived CDR1 and CDR2 are SGHAT and FQNNGV. The CDR3 nucleotides are TGTGCCAGCAGCCTGGGACAGGGAGATGAAAAACTGTTTTTT. This gives the protein CASSLGQGDEKLFF.

V gene TRBV19 combines with J gene TRBJ1-5; tentative D call: TRBD1 (5 bases). Trimming shortened V by 5 bases and J by 3 bases, and 17 bases separated the two germline ends. From germline, CDR1 is LNHDA and CDR2 SQIVND (reference sequence). CDR3 size: 16 residues. Here the CDR3 DNA reads TGTGCCAGTAGTCCCAGGGTCAATTTGGACAATCAGCCCCAGCATTTT. It codes for CASSPRVNLDNQPQHF.

The rearrangement links TRBV7-6 to TRBJ2-3, with 8 bases identical to TRBD2. Germline V gene data show CDR1 as SGHVS and CDR2 as FNYEAQ. The CDR3 has 15 amino acids. V lost 4 bases and J lost 4; bases outside the gene matches: 7. The chain's CDR3 is CASSSTRGGPDTQYF. The DNA of the CDR3 is TGTGCCAGCAGCTCGACACGGGGGGGCCCAGATACGCAGTATTTT.

The chain joins TRBV10-2 to TRBJ2-5; TRBD2 agrees at 9 bases. V gave up 6 bases and J gave up 5 bases; unmatched junction bases: 13. The CDR3 is 16 amino acids. The V gene's germline CDR1 is WSHSY and CDR2 SAAADI. CDR3: CASSPGRGGLTETQYF. The CDR3 bases are TGCGCCAGCAGCCCGGGGCGGGGGGGCTTGACGGAGACCCAGTACTTC.

This chain links TRBV18 with TRBJ2-5, with 9 positions matching TRBD1. Germline V CDR1 and CDR2: KGHSH, LQKENI. Trimming took 4 bases from V and 1 from J; bases not matched to a gene: 1. This CDR3 comprises 14 residues. The CDR3 reads CASSLDRGQETQYF. DNA for the CDR3: TGTGCCAGCTCACTGGACAGGGGCCAAGAGACCCAGTACTTC.

The chain carries TRBV6-5 and TRBJ1-6; 7 nucleotides line up with TRBD1. The V segment lost 2 bases and the J segment 7 bases; nucleotides outside the gene matches: 8. This CDR3 has 16 amino acids. Germline V lookup: CDR1 MNHEY, CDR2 SVGAGI. CDR3 in amino acids: CASSYGSGTENSPLHF. The CDR3 nucleotides read TGTGCCAGCAGTTACGGATCCGGGACAGAAAATTCACCCCTCCACTTT.

The genes are TRBV4-2 and TRBJ1-6; 8 bases agree with TRBD1. This CDR3 has 17 residues. The germline CDR1 and CDR2 sequences are LGHNA and YNFKEQ. With 0 bases clipped from V and 6 bases from J, the junction kept 7 bases outside the gene matches. Here the CDR3 reads CASSQDRGTGGNSPLHF. The CDR3, as DNA: TGTGCCAGCAGCCAAGATAGGGGGACAGGAGGTAATTCACCCCTCCACTTT.

This rearrangement joins TRBV5-6 to TRBJ2-7; TRBD2 might be the D (7 bases). V was pared by 2 bases and J by 2 bases, with 14 bases between. The CDR3 is 15 residues long. CDR1 and CDR2 (germline): SGHDT, YYEEEE. The DNA for the CDR3 is TGTGCCAGCAGCTTAGGGGGGGGCCTTGCCTACGAGCAGTACTTC. As protein: CASSLGGGLAYEQYF.